The subject of this entry is one TCR beta chain. As originally analysed: Cell counts per sample came from amplifying reference gene primers. Libraries were prepared by immunoSEQ multiplex PCR; TCRdb keeps only in-frame clonotypes and omits some of them. The V and J calls and clone size were taken over from that table, and D and trimming were inferred from the DNA. The table lists some 96,000 clones, about 90% of them singletons. The record originates from a study of blood T cell repertoires in COVID-19. About the study: The United States, Italy and Spain were the sources of the acute and convalescent COVID-19 samples. T cells, B-cell-depleted T cells, or PBMCs provided the cDNA or gDNA that served as material.

The V end was cut by 4 bases, the J end by 2 bases, with 6 bases between. The CDR3 has 12 residues. Germline loops: CDR1 GTSNPN, CDR2 SVGIG (reference sequence). The sample consisted of peripheral blood. The chain couples TRBV30 to TRBJ1-3, with D uncertain. This sequence originates from a man aged 25 to 40 in a cohort sampled during active COVID-19. CDR3 amino acids: CAWTGTGNTIYF. As DNA, the CDR3 is TGTGCCTGGACAGGTACTGGAAACACCATATATTTT. Based on the CDR3 plus reference TRBV30 and TRBJ1-3, the full variable domain is SQTIHQWPATLVQPVGSPLSLECTVEGTSNPNLYWYRQAAGRGLQLLFYSVGIGQISSEVPQNLSASRPQDRQFILSSKKLLLSDSGFYLCAWTGTGNTIYFGEGSWLTVV.